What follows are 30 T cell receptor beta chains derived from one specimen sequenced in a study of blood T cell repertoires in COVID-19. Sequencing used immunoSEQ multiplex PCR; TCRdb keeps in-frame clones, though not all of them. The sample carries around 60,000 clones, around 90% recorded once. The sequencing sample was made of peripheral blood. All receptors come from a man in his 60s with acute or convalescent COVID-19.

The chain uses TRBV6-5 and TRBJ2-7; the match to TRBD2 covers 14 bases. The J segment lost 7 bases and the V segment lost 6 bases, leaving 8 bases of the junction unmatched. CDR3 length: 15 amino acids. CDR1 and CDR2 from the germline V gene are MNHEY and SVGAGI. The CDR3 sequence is CASSGLAGGPGEQYF. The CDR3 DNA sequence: TGTGCCAGCAGCGGACTAGCGGGAGGCCCCGGGGAGCAGTACTTC.

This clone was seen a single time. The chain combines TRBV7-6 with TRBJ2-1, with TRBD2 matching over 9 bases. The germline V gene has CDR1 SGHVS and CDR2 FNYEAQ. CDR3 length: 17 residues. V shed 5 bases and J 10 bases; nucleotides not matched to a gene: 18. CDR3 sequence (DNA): TGTGCCAGCAGCCCCTTCTTACCGACTAGCGGACTTGTGGAGCAGTTCTTC. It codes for CASSPFLPTSGLVEQFF.

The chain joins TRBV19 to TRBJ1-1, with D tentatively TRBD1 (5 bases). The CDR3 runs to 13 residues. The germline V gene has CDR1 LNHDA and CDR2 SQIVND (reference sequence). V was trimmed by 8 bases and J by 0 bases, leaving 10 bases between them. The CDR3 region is CASSRQMNTEAFF. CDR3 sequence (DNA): TGTGCCAGTTCTAGACAGATGAACACTGAAGCTTTCTTT.

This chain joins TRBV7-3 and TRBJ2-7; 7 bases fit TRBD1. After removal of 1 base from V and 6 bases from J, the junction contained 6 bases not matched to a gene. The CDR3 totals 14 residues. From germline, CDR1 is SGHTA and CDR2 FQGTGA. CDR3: CASSLSGAGGEQYF. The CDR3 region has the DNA TGTGCCAGCAGCTTAAGTGGGGCAGGGGGCGAGCAGTACTTC.

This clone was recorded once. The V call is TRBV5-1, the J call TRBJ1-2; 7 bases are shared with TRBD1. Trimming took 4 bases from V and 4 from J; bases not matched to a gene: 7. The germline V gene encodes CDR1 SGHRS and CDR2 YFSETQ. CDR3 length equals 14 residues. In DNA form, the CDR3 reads TGCGCCAGCAGCCCAGGGACAGAGGGCTATGGCTACACCTTC. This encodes CASSPGTEGYGYTF.

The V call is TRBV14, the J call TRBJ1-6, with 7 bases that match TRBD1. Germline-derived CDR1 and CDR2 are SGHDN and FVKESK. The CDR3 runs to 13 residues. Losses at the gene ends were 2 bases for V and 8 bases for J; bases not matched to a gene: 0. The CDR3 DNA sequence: TGTGCCAGCAGCCAACAGGGGGATTCACCCCTCCACTTT. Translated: CASSQQGDSPLHF.

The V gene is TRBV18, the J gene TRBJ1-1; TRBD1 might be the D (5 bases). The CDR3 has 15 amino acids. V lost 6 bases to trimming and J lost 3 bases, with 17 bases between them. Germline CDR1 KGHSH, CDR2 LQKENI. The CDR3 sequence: CASSTLRWGDTEAFF. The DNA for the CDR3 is TGTGCCAGCTCCACCCTCCGATGGGGGGACACTGAAGCTTTCTTT.

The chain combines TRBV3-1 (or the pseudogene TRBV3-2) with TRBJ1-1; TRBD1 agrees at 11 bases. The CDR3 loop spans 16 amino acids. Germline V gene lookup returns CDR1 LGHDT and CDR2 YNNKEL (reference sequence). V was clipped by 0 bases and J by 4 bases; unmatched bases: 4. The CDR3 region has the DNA TGTGCCAGCAGCCAAGACACCGGGACAGGGGGCACTGAAGCTTTCTTT. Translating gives CASSQDTGTGGTEAFF.

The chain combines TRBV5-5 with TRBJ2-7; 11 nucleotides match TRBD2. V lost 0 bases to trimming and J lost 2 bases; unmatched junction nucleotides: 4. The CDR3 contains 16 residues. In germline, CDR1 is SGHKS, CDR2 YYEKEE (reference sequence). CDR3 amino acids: CASSLDGTSGAYEQYF. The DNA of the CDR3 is TGTGCCAGCAGCTTGGATGGGACTAGCGGCGCCTACGAGCAGTACTTC.

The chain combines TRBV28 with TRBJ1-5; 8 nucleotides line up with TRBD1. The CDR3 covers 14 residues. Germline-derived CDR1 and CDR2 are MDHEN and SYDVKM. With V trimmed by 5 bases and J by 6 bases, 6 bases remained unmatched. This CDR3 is CASSQGASSQPQHF. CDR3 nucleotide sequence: TGTGCCAGCAGTCAGGGGGCTTCAAGTCAGCCCCAGCATTTT.

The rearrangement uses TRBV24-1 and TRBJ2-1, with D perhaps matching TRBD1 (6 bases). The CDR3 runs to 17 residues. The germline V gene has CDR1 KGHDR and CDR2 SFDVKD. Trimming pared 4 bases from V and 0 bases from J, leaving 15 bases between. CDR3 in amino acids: CATSDPQGFGSYNEQFF. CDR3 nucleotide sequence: TGTGCCACCAGTGACCCACAGGGTTTTGGCTCCTACAATGAGCAGTTCTTC.

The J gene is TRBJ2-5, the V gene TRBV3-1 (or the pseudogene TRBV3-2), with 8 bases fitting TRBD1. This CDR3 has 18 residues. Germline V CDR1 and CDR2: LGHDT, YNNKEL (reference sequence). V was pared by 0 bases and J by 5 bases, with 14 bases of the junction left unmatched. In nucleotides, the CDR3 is TGTGCCAGCAGCCAAGATACAAACGGACAGGGTCTGTGGGAGACCCAGTACTTC. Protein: CASSQDTNGQGLWETQYF.

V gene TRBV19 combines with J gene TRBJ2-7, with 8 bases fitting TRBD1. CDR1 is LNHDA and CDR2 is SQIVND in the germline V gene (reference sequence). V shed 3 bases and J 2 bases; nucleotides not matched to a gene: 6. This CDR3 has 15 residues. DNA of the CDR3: TGTGCCAGTAGTATTGGGGGACAGGTCGCCTACGAGCAGTACTTC. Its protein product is CASSIGGQVAYEQYF. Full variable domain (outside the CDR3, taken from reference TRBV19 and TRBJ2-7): DGGITQSPKYLFRKEGQNVTLSCEQNLNHDAMYWYRQDPGQGLRLIYYSQIVNDFQKGDIAEGYSVSREKKESFPLTVTSAQKNPTAFYLCASSIGGQVAYEQYFGPGTRLTVT.

For the CDR3, the DNA is TGTGCCAGCAGTTCTAAGTCGGGGGCCAACGTCCTGACTTTC. Residues: CASSSKSGANVLTF. The rearrangement uses TRBV6-6 and TRBJ2-6; D unclear. The germline gives CDR1 MNHNY, CDR2 SVGAGI (reference sequence). This CDR3 region has 14 residues. The V end was cut by 4 bases, the J end by 4 bases, with 8 bases between.

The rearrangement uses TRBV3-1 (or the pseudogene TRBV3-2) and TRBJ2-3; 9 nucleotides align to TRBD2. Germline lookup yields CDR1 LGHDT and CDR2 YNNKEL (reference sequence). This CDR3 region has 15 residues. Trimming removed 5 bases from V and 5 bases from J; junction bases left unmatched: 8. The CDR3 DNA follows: TGTGCCAGCAGCGGTTTAGCGGGAGCGGAAGATACGCAGTATTTT. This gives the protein CASSGLAGAEDTQYF.

The DNA for the CDR3 is TGTGCCAGCAGCTTGACAGGTGGCGAGCAGTACTTC. It specifies CASSLTGGEQYF. This chain joins TRBV6-2 or TRBV6-3 and TRBJ2-7; D perhaps matches TRBD1 (6 bases). The germline V gene has CDR1 MNHEY and CDR2 SVGEGT. The V end was cut by 6 bases, the J end by 6 bases, with 12 bases between. The CDR3 totals 12 residues.

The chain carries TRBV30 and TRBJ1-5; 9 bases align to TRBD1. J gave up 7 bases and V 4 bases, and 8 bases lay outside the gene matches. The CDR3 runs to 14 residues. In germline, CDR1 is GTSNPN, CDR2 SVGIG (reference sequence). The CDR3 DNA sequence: TGTGCCTGGACCCGGGGACAGGGAGGCCAGCCCCAGCATTTT. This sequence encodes CAWTRGQGGQPQHF.

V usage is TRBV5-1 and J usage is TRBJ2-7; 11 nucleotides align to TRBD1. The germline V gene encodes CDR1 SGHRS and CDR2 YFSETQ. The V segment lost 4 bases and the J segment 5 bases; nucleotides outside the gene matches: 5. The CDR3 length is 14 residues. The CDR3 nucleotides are TGCGCCAGCAGCCGGGACAGGGGGTTCGACGAGCAGTACTTC. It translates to CASSRDRGFDEQYF.

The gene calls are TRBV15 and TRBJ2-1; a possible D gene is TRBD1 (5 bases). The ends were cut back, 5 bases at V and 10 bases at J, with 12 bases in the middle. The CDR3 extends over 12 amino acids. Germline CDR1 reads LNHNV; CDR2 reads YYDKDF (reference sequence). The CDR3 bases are TGTGCCACCAGCGTAAACAGGTTCGAGCAGTTCTTC. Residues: CATSVNRFEQFF.

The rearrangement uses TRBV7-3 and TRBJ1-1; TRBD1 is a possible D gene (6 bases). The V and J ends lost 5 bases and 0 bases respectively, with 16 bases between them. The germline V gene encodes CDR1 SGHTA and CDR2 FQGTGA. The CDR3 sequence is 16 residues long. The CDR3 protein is CASSKPDRPMNTEAFF. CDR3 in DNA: TGTGCCAGCAGCAAGCCGGACAGACCCATGAACACTGAAGCTTTCTTT.

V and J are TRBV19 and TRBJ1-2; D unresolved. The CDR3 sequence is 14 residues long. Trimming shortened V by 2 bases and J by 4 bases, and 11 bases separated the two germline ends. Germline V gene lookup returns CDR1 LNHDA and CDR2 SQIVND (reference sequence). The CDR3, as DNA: TGTGCCAGTAGTATATCGGCAGCGACCTATGGCTACACCTTC. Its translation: CASSISAATYGYTF.

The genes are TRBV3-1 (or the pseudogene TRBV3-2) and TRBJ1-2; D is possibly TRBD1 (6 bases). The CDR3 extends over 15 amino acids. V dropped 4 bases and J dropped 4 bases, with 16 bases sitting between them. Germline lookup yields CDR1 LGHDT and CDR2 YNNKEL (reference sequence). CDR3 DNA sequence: TGTGCCAGCAGCCCTAACTCAGGGGTAAGCTATGGCTACACCTTC. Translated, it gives CASSPNSGVSYGYTF.

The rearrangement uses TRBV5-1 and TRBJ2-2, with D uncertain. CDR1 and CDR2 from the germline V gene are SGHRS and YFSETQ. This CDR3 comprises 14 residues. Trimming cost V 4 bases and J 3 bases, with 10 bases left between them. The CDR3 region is CASSPPLHTGELFF. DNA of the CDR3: TGCGCCAGCAGCCCTCCACTCCACACCGGGGAGCTGTTTTTT.

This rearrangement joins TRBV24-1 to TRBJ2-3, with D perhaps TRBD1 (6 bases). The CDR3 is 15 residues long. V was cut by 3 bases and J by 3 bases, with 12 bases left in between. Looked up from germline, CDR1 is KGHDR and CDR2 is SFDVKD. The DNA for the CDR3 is TGTGCCACCAGTGATCCGGGACACAATACAGATACGCAGTATTTT. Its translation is CATSDPGHNTDTQYF.

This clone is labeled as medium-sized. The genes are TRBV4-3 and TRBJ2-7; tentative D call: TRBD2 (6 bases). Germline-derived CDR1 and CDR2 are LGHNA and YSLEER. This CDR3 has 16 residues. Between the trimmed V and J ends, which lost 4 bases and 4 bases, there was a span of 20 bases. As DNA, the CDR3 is TGCGCCAGCAGCCTCGGCTCGGGGGAGCATGGGTACGAGCAGTACTTC. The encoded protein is CASSLGSGEHGYEQYF.

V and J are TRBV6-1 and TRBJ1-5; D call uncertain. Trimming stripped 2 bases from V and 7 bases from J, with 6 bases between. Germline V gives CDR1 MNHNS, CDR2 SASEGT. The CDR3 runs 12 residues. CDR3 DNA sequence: TGTGCCAGCAGTGAACGGTCACAGCCCCAGCATTTT. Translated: CASSERSQPQHF.

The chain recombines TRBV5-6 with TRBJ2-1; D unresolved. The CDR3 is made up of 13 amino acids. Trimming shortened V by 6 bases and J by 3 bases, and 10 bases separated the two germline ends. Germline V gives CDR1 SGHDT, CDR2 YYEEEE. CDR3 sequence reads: CASTSSIYNEQFF. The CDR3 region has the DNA TGTGCCAGCACCTCGTCTATCTACAATGAGCAGTTCTTC. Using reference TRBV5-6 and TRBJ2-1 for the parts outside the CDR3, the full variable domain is DAGVTQSPTHLIKTRGQQVTLRCSPKSGHDTVSWYQQALGQGPQFIFQYYEEEERQRGNFPDRFSGHQFPNYSSELNVNALLLGDSALYLCASTSSIYNEQFFGPGTRLTVL.

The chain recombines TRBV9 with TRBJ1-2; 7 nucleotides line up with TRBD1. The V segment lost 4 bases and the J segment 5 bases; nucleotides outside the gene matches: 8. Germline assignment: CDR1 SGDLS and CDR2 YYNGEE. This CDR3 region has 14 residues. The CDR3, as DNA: TGTGCCAGCAGCCCCCACACAGGGGATTATGGCTACACCTTC. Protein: CASSPHTGDYGYTF.

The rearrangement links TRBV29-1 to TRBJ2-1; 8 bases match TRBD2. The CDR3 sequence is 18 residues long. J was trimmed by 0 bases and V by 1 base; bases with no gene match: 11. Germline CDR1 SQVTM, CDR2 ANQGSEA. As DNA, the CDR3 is TGCAGCGTTGAAGTGGGCAGAGGCGGGAGGTTCTCCTACAATGAGCAGTTCTTC. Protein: CSVEVGRGGRFSYNEQFF.

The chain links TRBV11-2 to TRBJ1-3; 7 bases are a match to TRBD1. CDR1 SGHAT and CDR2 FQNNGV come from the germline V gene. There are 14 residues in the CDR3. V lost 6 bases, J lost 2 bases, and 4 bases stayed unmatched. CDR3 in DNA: TGTGCCAGCAGTAGACAGGGCGCTGGAAACACCATATATTTT. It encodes CASSRQGAGNTIYF.